These 29 T cell receptor beta chains originate from one sample sequenced in a study of persistence of HIV-infected CD4 T cells. Antigens of these TCRs are unknown. The stimulus was an HIV-1 Gag 15-mer peptide pool, 1 ug/peptide/mL. CD4+ T cells upregulating both CD40 ligand and CD69 were sorted as responding cells. The libraries were made with immunoSEQ version 4 in survey mode. Sequencing used immunoSEQ multiplex PCR; TCRdb keeps in-frame clones, though not all of them. The sample carries tens of thousands of clones, 65% to 75% recorded once. The source material was CD4+ T cells sorted from PBMCs after roughly 18-hour stimulation, sampled from a patient who received antiretroviral therapy. These receptors came from an adult man with HIV who was CMV-seropositive.

The chain has TRBV5-1 and TRBJ2-1; no reliable D call. Trimming shortened V by 0 bases and J by 14 bases, and 12 bases separated the two germline ends. This CDR3 has 12 residues. Germline V gene sequence: CDR1 SGHRS, CDR2 YFSETQ. The CDR3 region has the DNA TGCGCCAGCAGCTTGGATACGGGCCGTAAGTTCTTC. Protein: CASSLDTGRKFF.

The chain is built from TRBV20-1 and TRBJ2-1, with D perhaps assigned TRBD1 or TRBD2 (5 bases each). Germline CDR1 and CDR2: DFQATT and SNEGSKA (reference sequence). The CDR3 runs to 16 residues. V lost 6 bases, J lost 0 bases, and 18 bases lay in between. Written as DNA, the CDR3 is TGCAGTGCGAGTCCCGGGACCGCGAGCTCCTACAATGAGCAGTTCTTC. It codes for CSASPGTASSYNEQFF.

The chain uses TRBV7-9 and TRBJ1-2; D call uncertain. Looked up from germline, CDR1 is SEHNR and CDR2 is FQNEAQ (reference sequence). There are 13 residues in the CDR3. V was cut by 4 bases and J by 6 bases, with 12 bases left in between. The CDR3 bases are TGTGCCAGCAGCTCCCAATTAGGCGATGGCTACACCTTC. Translating it yields CASSSQLGDGYTF.

This clone came up a few times. CDR3 region: CSASRRGRGSGNTIYF. CDR3 nucleotides: TGCAGTGCTAGTCGGAGGGGTAGGGGATCTGGAAACACCATATATTTT. The chain recombines TRBV20-1 with TRBJ1-3; D may be TRBD1 (5 bases). CDR1 is DFQATT and CDR2 is SNEGSKA in the germline V gene (reference sequence). Trimming removed 3 bases at V and 1 base at J, with 16 bases between. The CDR3 has 16 amino acids.

This clone was recorded only once. The V and J genes are TRBV6-5 and TRBJ2-3; tentatively, D is TRBD1 (6 bases). The CDR3 has 14 residues. CDR1 MNHEY and CDR2 SVGAGI come from the germline V gene. V was trimmed by 8 bases and J by 2 bases, leaving 14 bases between them. The chain's CDR3 is CASFPGHTTDTQYF. The CDR3 DNA reads TGTGCCAGCTTTCCGGGACACACCACAGATACGCAGTATTTT.

The rearrangement uses TRBV2 and TRBJ1-1, with unresolved D. V was trimmed by 3 bases and J by 1 base, leaving 9 bases between them. Per the germline V gene, CDR1 is SNHLY and CDR2 is FYNNEI. The CDR3 sequence is 14 residues long. The CDR3 coding sequence is TGTGCCAGCAGTGAGCAGGTACCGAACACTGAAGCTTTCTTT. This encodes CASSEQVPNTEAFF.

The CDR3 sequence is CASSPTISRGGVVSNQPQHF. The CDR3 DNA sequence: TGTGCCAGCAGCCCCACTATCTCCCGTGGGGGGGTTGTCTCGAATCAGCCCCAGCATTTT. The chain employs TRBV6-6 and TRBJ1-5; TRBD1 is a possible D gene (5 bases). The CDR3 consists of 20 residues. Per the germline V gene, CDR1 is MNHNY and CDR2 is SVGAGI (reference sequence). The V end was cut by 6 bases, the J end by 4 bases, with 31 bases between.

V gene TRBV4-2 combines with J gene TRBJ2-3, with 13 bases identical to TRBD2. Germline V lookup: CDR1 LGHNA, CDR2 YNFKEQ. The V segment lost 1 base and the J segment 5 bases; nucleotides outside the gene matches: 12. The CDR3 has 19 residues. CDR3 protein: CASSQATSGGSPWGDTQYF. The CDR3 DNA follows: TGTGCCAGCAGCCAAGCGACTAGCGGGGGGTCCCCATGGGGAGATACGCAGTATTTT.

Within the sample, this clone is medium-sized. This sequence joins TRBV19 and TRBJ1-4; the D gene is possibly TRBD1 (5 bases). Trimming shortened V by 7 bases and J by 7 bases, and 19 bases separated the two germline ends. In germline, CDR1 is LNHDA, CDR2 SQIVND (reference sequence). This CDR3 contains 15 residues. The CDR3 sequence: CASKLMGEPGEKLFF. The CDR3 bases are TGTGCCAGTAAATTAATGGGGGAGCCGGGTGAAAAACTGTTTTTT.

This clone turned up a few times. The CDR3 nucleotides are TGTGCCAGTGGGGACAGGGTTGAGAGTCAGCCCCAGCATTTT. Translated, it gives CASGDRVESQPQHF. The chain combines TRBV19 with TRBJ1-5; 9 positions match TRBD1. From germline, CDR1 is LNHDA and CDR2 SQIVND (reference sequence). CDR3 size: 14 residues. Trimming cost V 8 bases and J 6 bases; bases outside gene matches: 8.

V and J are TRBV12-3 or TRBV12-4 and TRBJ2-3; 7 bases align to TRBD1. V shed 5 bases, J shed 3 bases, and the junction held 2 bases outside the gene matches. This CDR3 contains 13 residues. CDR3 bases: TGTGCCAGCAGTCGCAGGGGGACAGATACGCAGTATTTT. Translated: CASSRRGTDTQYF.

This clone was seen more than once but under ten times. The gene calls are TRBV27 and TRBJ2-6, with D tentatively TRBD2 (5 bases). Trimming took off 4 bases at V and 0 bases at J, with 7 bases between the two ends. Germline V lookup: CDR1 MNHEY, CDR2 SMNVEV (reference sequence). The CDR3 is 15 amino acids. The CDR3, as DNA: TGTGCCAGCAGTTCCGGGATCTCTGGGGCCAACGTCCTGACTTTC. It translates to CASSSGISGANVLTF. Using reference TRBV27 and TRBJ2-6 for the parts outside the CDR3, the full variable domain is EAQVTQNPRYLITVTGKKLTVTCSQNMNHEYMSWYRQDPGLGLRQIYYSMNVEVTDKGDVPEGYKVSRKEKRNFPLILESPSPNQTSLYFCASSSGISGANVLTFGAGSRLTVL.

The chain recombines TRBV6-5 with TRBJ2-3, with D hard to call. From germline, CDR1 is MNHEY and CDR2 SVGAGI. With 2 bases removed from V and 3 bases from J, the gap between germline ends came to 3 bases. The CDR3 is 12 amino acids. CDR3 protein: CASSYGTDTQYF. The DNA for the CDR3 is TGTGCCAGCAGTTACGGGACAGATACGCAGTATTTT.

The CDR3 DNA follows: TGTGCCATCAGTGATAACGTGGGTTCACCCCTCCACTTT. Translated: CAISDNVGSPLHF. V gene TRBV10-3 combines with J gene TRBJ1-6; D is uncertain. CDR3 length equals 13 residues. Germline CDR1 reads ENHRY; CDR2 reads SYGVKD. V lost 3 bases and J 9 bases, leaving 9 bases between the germline ends.

The rearrangement uses TRBV9 and TRBJ1-5, with D possibly matching TRBD1 (5 bases). The germline V gene encodes CDR1 SGDLS and CDR2 YYNGEE. V was pared by 3 bases and J by 9 bases, with 13 bases between. The CDR3 contains 13 residues. The CDR3 coding sequence is TGTGCCAGCAGCGGTACGGGGCAAGGGCCCCAGCATTTT. Translation gives CASSGTGQGPQHF. The variable domain in full, completed from reference TRBV9 and TRBJ1-5, reads DSGVTQTPKHLITATGQRVTLRCSPRSGDLSVYWYQQSLDQGLQFLIQYYNGEERAKGNILERFSAQQFPDLHSELNLSSLELGDSALYFCASSGTGQGPQHFGDGTRLSIL.

The gene calls are TRBV9 and TRBJ1-4, with D possibly being TRBD1 (5 bases). This CDR3 is 16 amino acids long. CDR1 is SGDLS and CDR2 is YYNGEE in the germline V gene. Trimming left V 2 bases short and J 3 bases short, with 14 bases between. The CDR3 spells CASSVGQLGANEKLFF. DNA of the CDR3: TGTGCCAGCAGCGTCGGCCAACTGGGGGCTAATGAAAAACTGTTTTTT. Complete variable domain (other parts from reference TRBV9 and TRBJ1-4): DSGVTQTPKHLITATGQRVTLRCSPRSGDLSVYWYQQSLDQGLQFLIQYYNGEERAKGNILERFSAQQFPDLHSELNLSSLELGDSALYFCASSVGQLGANEKLFFGSGTQLSVL.

The rearrangement uses TRBV5-6 and TRBJ1-1, with no clear D. The V end was cut by 2 bases, the J end by 4 bases, with 15 bases between. Germline V gene lookup returns CDR1 SGHDT and CDR2 YYEEEE. The CDR3 length is 15 residues. This chain's CDR3 is CASSFPIEGGTEAFF. The CDR3 DNA follows: TGTGCCAGCAGCTTCCCCATCGAGGGAGGCACTGAAGCTTTCTTT.

The rearrangement joins TRBV16 to TRBJ1-5; no firm D call. Looked up from germline, CDR1 is KGHSY and CDR2 is FQNENV. This CDR3 has 14 residues. V dropped 2 bases and J dropped 0 bases, with 5 bases sitting between them. CDR3 nucleotide sequence: TGTGCCAGCAGCCAAGGGAATAGCAATCAGCCCCAGCATTTT. This sequence encodes CASSQGNSNQPQHF.

J is TRBJ1-3 and V is TRBV19, with 7 bases identical to TRBD1. The CDR3 consists of 17 residues. V gave up 5 bases and J gave up 0 bases; unmatched junction bases: 10. CDR1 and CDR2 (germline): LNHDA, SQIVND (reference sequence). This CDR3 reads CASSALNRGSSGNTIYF. Here the CDR3 DNA reads TGTGCCAGTAGTGCCCTAAACAGGGGTAGCTCTGGAAACACCATATATTTT.

By sample fraction, this clone is medium-sized. This chain connects TRBV7-6 to TRBJ2-1, with 7 positions matching TRBD2. Germline V gene lookup returns CDR1 SGHVS and CDR2 FNYEAQ. Germline trimming cut 1 base from V and 4 bases from J; bases unmatched to any gene: 7. This CDR3 comprises 16 residues. This chain's CDR3 is CASSLVGGGVYNEQFF. Here the CDR3 DNA reads TGTGCCAGCAGCTTAGTCGGCGGGGGAGTTTACAATGAGCAGTTCTTC.

V usage is TRBV2 and J usage is TRBJ2-2; D may be TRBD1 (6 bases). V shed 9 bases and J shed 3 bases, with 17 bases lying between them. Germline CDR1 is SNHLY and CDR2 is FYNNEI. The CDR3 length is 15 residues. CDR3 region: CASRDQGLDTGELFF. CDR3 sequence (DNA): TGTGCCAGTAGAGATCAGGGGTTGGACACCGGGGAGCTGTTTTTT. Drawing the rest from reference TRBV2 and TRBJ2-2, the complete variable domain is EPEVTQTPSHQVTQMGQEVILRCVPISNHLYFYWYRQILGQKVEFLVSFYNNEISEKSEIFDDQFSVERPDGSNFTLKIRSTKLEDSAMYFCASRDQGLDTGELFFGEGSRLTVL.

The chain combines TRBV4-1 with TRBJ2-2, with a possible D match to TRBD1 (6 bases). The germline CDR1 and CDR2 sequences are MGHRA and YSYEKL. This CDR3 region has 15 residues. V lost 2 bases to trimming and J lost 7 bases, with 14 bases between them. In nucleotides, the CDR3 is TGCGCCAGCAGCCAAACCACAGGGATTGTCGGGGAGCTGTTTTTT. It encodes CASSQTTGIVGELFF.

This clone has just a few counts. This chain uses TRBV2 with TRBJ1-5; TRBD1 might be the D (6 bases). From germline, CDR1 is SNHLY and CDR2 FYNNEI. The CDR3 length is 15 residues. Deletions cut 6 bases from V and 0 bases from J, with 12 bases between. This CDR3 is CASSWTAYSNQPQHF. The CDR3 nucleotides are TGTGCCAGCAGCTGGACAGCTTATAGCAATCAGCCCCAGCATTTT. The whole variable domain, filled in from reference TRBV2 and TRBJ1-5, reads EPEVTQTPSHQVTQMGQEVILRCVPISNHLYFYWYRQILGQKVEFLVSFYNNEISEKSEIFDDQFSVERPDGSNFTLKIRSTKLEDSAMYFCASSWTAYSNQPQHFGDGTRLSIL.

The sample holds one count of this clone. This sequence joins TRBV9 and TRBJ2-6, with 13 bases fitting TRBD2. CDR1 and CDR2 (germline): SGDLS, YYNGEE. V was clipped by 6 bases and J by 0 bases; unmatched bases: 9. The CDR3 loop spans 19 amino acids. CDR3 nucleotides: TGTGCCAGCACAAGTACTAGCGGGGGGGCCTTCTCTGGGGCCAACGTCCTGACTTTC. Translated: CASTSTSGGAFSGANVLTF.

V and J are TRBV28 and TRBJ1-4; the D is unclear. The CDR3 runs to 14 residues. V lost 2 bases and J lost 8, with 12 bases in between. The germline gives CDR1 MDHEN, CDR2 SYDVKM. The CDR3 DNA is TGTGCCAGCAGTTTAGGTCTACGACGGGAAAAACTGTTTTTT. Translation: CASSLGLRREKLFF.

This rearrangement joins TRBV28 to TRBJ2-3, with D unclear. Trimming shortened V by 6 bases and J by 1 base, and 5 bases separated the two germline ends. The CDR3 extends over 12 amino acids. Per the germline V gene, CDR1 is MDHEN and CDR2 is SYDVKM. The CDR3 nucleotides read TGTGCCAGCAGCGACCGCACAGATACGCAGTATTTT. Protein: CASSDRTDTQYF.

In the case of this clone: Other DNA sequences in the sample encode the same CDR3. The chain combines TRBV5-1 with TRBJ2-1; the D call may be TRBD1 or TRBD2 (7 bases each). Trimming took 0 bases from V and 1 from J, leaving 14 bases between them. The CDR3 runs to 17 residues. The V gene's germline CDR1 is SGHRS and CDR2 YFSETQ. The CDR3 spells CASSLGRQGLSYNEQFF. The CDR3 DNA reads as TGCGCCAGCAGCTTGGGGAGACAGGGACTATCCTACAATGAGCAGTTCTTC.

The rearrangement joins TRBV7-9 to TRBJ1-1; D may be TRBD1 (5 bases). Trimming took off 5 bases at V and 6 bases at J, with 13 bases between the two ends. Germline assignment: CDR1 SEHNR and CDR2 FQNEAQ (reference sequence). This CDR3 contains 13 residues. The CDR3, as DNA: TGTGCCAGCAGCCGACCTTCGGGGGCTGAAGCTTTCTTT. As protein: CASSRPSGAEAFF.

This rearrangement joins TRBV6-5 to TRBJ1-5, with TRBD1 as a possible D gene (6 bases). Deletions cut 8 bases from V and 7 bases from J, with 18 bases between. In germline, CDR1 is MNHEY, CDR2 SVGAGI. The CDR3 sequence is 14 residues long. CDR3: CASAGDRYNQPQHF. CDR3 DNA sequence: TGTGCCAGCGCAGGGGACCGGTATAACCAGCCCCAGCATTTT.